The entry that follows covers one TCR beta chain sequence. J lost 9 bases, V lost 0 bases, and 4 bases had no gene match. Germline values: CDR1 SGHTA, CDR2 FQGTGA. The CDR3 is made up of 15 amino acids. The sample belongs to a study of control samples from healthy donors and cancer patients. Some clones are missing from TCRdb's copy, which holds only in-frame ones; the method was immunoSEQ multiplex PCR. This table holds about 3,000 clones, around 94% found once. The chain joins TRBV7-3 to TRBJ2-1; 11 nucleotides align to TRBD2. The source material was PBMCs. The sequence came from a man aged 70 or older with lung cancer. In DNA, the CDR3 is TGTGCCAGCAGCTTAACTAGCGGGGGGGTATCTGAGCAGTTCTTC. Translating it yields CASSLTSGGVSEQFF.